This TCR beta chain was sequenced in a study of T cell responses to AZD1222 COVID-19 vaccine. Study-wide points: White British ancestry dominated among donors, who included more females, and clonal diversity was possibly underestimated. The peak T cell response came first, and repertoires were sampled only after it. Regions 160-218 and 743-854 dominated among vaccine-associated CD4 TCRs spanning spike. Only six individuals given AZD1222 were seropositive at baseline.

CDR1 is MNHNS and CDR2 is SASEGT in the germline V gene. This CDR3 contains 15 residues. The V end lost 3 bases, the J end lost 4 bases, and 12 bases lay between the germline ends. Regarding this clone: What it recognizes is unknown.

Generated by immunoSEQ multiplex PCR, the TCRdb table keeps only in-frame clones and is missing some. The data show about 130,000 clones, roughly 91% seen once. The sample was peripheral blood, taken 28 days after the second AZD1222 dose. This sequence joins TRBV6-1 and TRBJ1-4; maybe TRBD1 (6 bases). The sequence was collected from an adult who received the AZD1222 COVID-19 vaccine. CDR3 nucleotide sequence: TGTGCCAGCAGTGACCCAGGGGACCTTAATGAAAAACTGTTTTTT. Translation: CASSDPGDLNEKLFF.